This T cell receptor beta chain was captured by sequencing in a study of tumor-infiltrating lymphocytes in primary liver carcinoma. Overall study results and limits: Tumor region pairs outstripped tumor-adjacent and tumor-blood pairs in overlap.

This clonotype was counted at least ten times. Its matching antigen is unknown. Without any cell sorting, roughly 20-30 mg of bulk tissue yielded co-extracted RNA and DNA. With 500 ng total RNA as template and a constant-region primer, TCR beta cDNA was made. Slightly modified ARM-PCR with three nested multiplex PCR rounds yielded TCR beta libraries. TCRdb passed the multiplex PCR reads through MiXCR, listing each CDR3 protein once. The sample lists some 120,000 distinct CDR3 sequences, roughly three fifths occurring once. Material: liver tumor tissue from sampling region 1. Specified subset: tumor region T1, superior pole. The receptor comes from a woman aged 60-70 years with primary liver carcinoma and hepatitis B virus infection.

The CDR3 loop reads CASSQQVNEQFF. The CDR3 coding sequence is TGTGCCAGCAGCCAACAGGTTAATGAGCAGTTCTTC. V and J are TRBV5-5 and TRBJ2-1; D is perhaps TRBD1 (5 bases). Germline V lookup: CDR1 SGHKS, CDR2 YYEKEE (reference sequence). The CDR3 totals 12 residues. The V end was cut by 4 bases, the J end by 7 bases, with 9 bases between.